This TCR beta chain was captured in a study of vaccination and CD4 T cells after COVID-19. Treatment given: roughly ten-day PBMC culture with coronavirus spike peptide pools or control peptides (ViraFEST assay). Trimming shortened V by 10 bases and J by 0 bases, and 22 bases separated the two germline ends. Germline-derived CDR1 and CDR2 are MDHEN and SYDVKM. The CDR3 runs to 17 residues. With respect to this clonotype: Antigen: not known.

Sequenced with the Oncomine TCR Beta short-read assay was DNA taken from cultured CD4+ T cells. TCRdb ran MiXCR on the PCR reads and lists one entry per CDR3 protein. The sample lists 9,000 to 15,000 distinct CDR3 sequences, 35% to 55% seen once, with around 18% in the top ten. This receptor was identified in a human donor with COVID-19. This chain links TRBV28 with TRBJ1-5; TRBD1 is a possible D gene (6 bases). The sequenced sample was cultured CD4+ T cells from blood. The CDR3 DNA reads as TGTGCCAACACCTCACTCAGGGGCAGAATTAGCAATCAGCCCCAGCATTTT. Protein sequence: CANTSLRGRISNQPQHF.